Shown below are 23 T cell receptor beta chains from a single sample sequenced in a study of control samples from healthy donors and cancer patients. Clones were sequenced by immunoSEQ multiplex PCR, and TCRdb holds only the in-frame ones, with some missing. The sample yields 100,000 to 150,000 clones, 75% to 95% seen once. Sequenced sample: blood. All receptors derive from a man aged 35 to 55 in good health.

The V gene is TRBV5-6, the J gene TRBJ2-3, with 8 bases fitting TRBD2. In germline, CDR1 is SGHDT, CDR2 YYEEEE. The V and J ends lost 4 bases and 6 bases, in that order; junction bases with no gene match: 13. This CDR3 spans 16 amino acids. CDR3 in amino acids: CASSTQGTRDPDTQYF. As DNA, the CDR3 is TGTGCCAGCAGCACCCAGGGGACTAGAGATCCGGATACGCAGTATTTT. Drawing the rest from reference TRBV5-6 and TRBJ2-3, the complete variable domain is DAGVTQSPTHLIKTRGQQVTLRCSPKSGHDTVSWYQQALGQGPQFIFQYYEEEERQRGNFPDRFSGHQFPNYSSELNVNALLLGDSALYLCASSTQGTRDPDTQYFGPGTRLTVL.

This rearrangement joins TRBV2 to TRBJ1-1; D is unclear. The CDR3 loop spans 13 amino acids. Germline-derived CDR1 and CDR2 are SNHLY and FYNNEI. Trimming pared 6 bases from V and 1 base from J, leaving 9 bases between. The CDR3 DNA follows: TGTGCCAGCAGCCCTACGGGGAACACTGAAGCTTTCTTT. Its protein is CASSPTGNTEAFF.

The chain joins TRBV14 to TRBJ2-7, with TRBD2 as a possible D gene (5 bases). Germline V CDR1 and CDR2: SGHDN, FVKESK. The CDR3 has 14 residues. With 2 bases removed from V and 0 bases from J, the gap between germline ends came to 8 bases. The CDR3 nucleotides are TGTGCCAGCAGCCAAACCGGGGACTCCTACGAGCAGTACTTC. Its translation: CASSQTGDSYEQYF. Looking up the rest from reference TRBV14 and TRBJ2-7 gives the full variable domain: EAGVTQFPSHSVIEKGQTVTLRCDPISGHDNLYWYRRVMGKEIKFLLHFVKESKQDESGMPNNRFLAERTGGTYSTLKVQPAELEDSGVYFCASSQTGDSYEQYFGPGTRLTVT.

The J gene is TRBJ1-4, the V gene TRBV2; the D is unclear. The V end lost 7 bases, the J end lost 5 bases, and 17 bases lay between the germline ends. The CDR3 spans 15 residues. Germline V gives CDR1 SNHLY, CDR2 FYNNEI. DNA for the CDR3: TGTGCCAGCACCAAGGGAGCGAAAGAAAATGAAAAACTGTTTTTT. This codes for CASTKGAKENEKLFF.

CDR3 bases: TGTGCCAGCAGTTGGACAGAGTCCTCCTACGAGCAGTACTTC. Translating gives CASSWTESSYEQYF. The chain recombines TRBV6-5 with TRBJ2-7, with a possible D match to TRBD1 (6 bases). Germline CDR1 reads MNHEY; CDR2 reads SVGAGI. V was cut by 4 bases and J by 0 bases, with 10 bases left in between. CDR3 length equals 14 residues.

V is TRBV2 and J is TRBJ2-1, with 8 bases that match TRBD2. Looked up from germline, CDR1 is SNHLY and CDR2 is FYNNEI. The CDR3 extends over 14 amino acids. CDR3 DNA sequence: TGTGCAAGTGGTGGGGGACTAGGGCTGGGTGAGCAGTTCTTC. This gives the protein CASGGGLGLGEQFF.

This clone was seen more than once but under ten times. The rearrangement links TRBV28 to TRBJ2-7, with D perhaps being TRBD1 or TRBD2 (6 bases each). V shed 5 bases and J shed 2 bases, with 13 bases lying between them. The CDR3 consists of 14 residues. Germline V gene lookup returns CDR1 MDHEN and CDR2 SYDVKM. CDR3 residues: CASSPWGATYEQYF. CDR3 nucleotide sequence: TGTGCCAGCAGTCCGTGGGGGGCCACCTACGAGCAGTACTTC.

The genes are TRBV27 and TRBJ1-6, with 7 bases aligning to TRBD1. The CDR3 runs to 16 residues. The junction had 12 bases not matched to a gene; V was cut back by 4 bases and J by 9 bases. Per the germline V gene, CDR1 is MNHEY and CDR2 is SMNVEV (reference sequence). CDR3 DNA sequence: TGTGCCAGCAGTTCCTTAAACAGGGGTCTTGGTTCACCCCTCCACTTT. It encodes CASSSLNRGLGSPLHF.

The CDR3 loop is CASSQMDYGYTF. Written as DNA, the CDR3 is TGCGCCAGCAGCCAGATGGACTATGGCTACACCTTC. This chain uses TRBV5-1 with TRBJ1-2, with D unclear. Trimming shortened V by 4 bases and J by 3 bases, and 7 bases separated the two germline ends. This CDR3 spans 12 amino acids. Per the germline V gene, CDR1 is SGHRS and CDR2 is YFSETQ.

The chain employs TRBV6-5 and TRBJ2-5; tentative D call: TRBD2 (7 bases). CDR3 length: 13 residues. The germline V gene encodes CDR1 MNHEY and CDR2 SVGAGI. V dropped 8 bases and J dropped 5 bases, with 15 bases sitting between them. The CDR3 nucleotides read TGTGCCAGCGGAGGGGGGGTTCGGGAGACCCAGTACTTC. Its protein is CASGGGVRETQYF.

V and J are TRBV6-5 and TRBJ2-1; 7 bases are shared with TRBD2. The V segment lost 7 bases and the J segment 7 bases; nucleotides outside the gene matches: 13. The CDR3 extends over 15 amino acids. Germline CDR1 reads MNHEY; CDR2 reads SVGAGI. The CDR3 DNA is TGTGCCAGCACCTCTCGGACTAGAAAATCGAATGAGCAGTTCTTC. It translates to CASTSRTRKSNEQFF.

V usage is TRBV10-3 and J usage is TRBJ1-1; D might be TRBD1 (5 bases). CDR1 is ENHRY, CDR2 SYGVKD, per germline. Trimming cost V 2 bases and J 2 bases, with 18 bases left between them. This CDR3 spans 17 amino acids. The chain's CDR3 is CAISEVMLGTVNTEAFF. The CDR3 DNA sequence: TGTGCCATCAGTGAGGTGATGTTAGGGACGGTCAACACTGAAGCTTTCTTT.

V gene TRBV10-1 combines with J gene TRBJ1-5; the D gene is possibly TRBD1 (6 bases). Germline assignment: CDR1 WNHNN and CDR2 SYGVQD (reference sequence). The CDR3 consists of 13 residues. Trimming took off 5 bases at V and 5 bases at J, with 10 bases between the two ends. The CDR3 nucleotides are TGCGCCAGCAGTTTACAGGGAGATCAGCCCCAGCATTTT. This sequence encodes CASSLQGDQPQHF.

The chain links TRBV5-1 to TRBJ1-2, with 7 bases that match TRBD1. The CDR3 consists of 15 residues. After removal of 0 bases from V and 8 bases from J, the junction contained 10 bases not matched to a gene. Germline V gives CDR1 SGHRS, CDR2 YFSETQ. DNA of the CDR3: TGCGCCAGCAGCTTGGCCGAACAGGGGACGGGCGGCTACACCTTC. It specifies CASSLAEQGTGGYTF. The variable domain in full, completed from reference TRBV5-1 and TRBJ1-2, reads KAGVTQTPRYLIKTRGQQVTLSCSPISGHRSVSWYQQTPGQGLQFLFEYFSETQRNKGNFPGRFSGRQFSNSRSEMNVSTLELGDSALYLCASSLAEQGTGGYTFGSGTRLTVV.

This chain joins TRBV6-1 and TRBJ2-5, with TRBD2 matching over 9 bases. After removal of 4 bases from V and 1 base from J, the junction contained 4 bases not matched to a gene. The CDR3 is 15 residues long. Germline CDR1 and CDR2: MNHNS and SASEGT. The CDR3 DNA follows: TGTGCCAGCAGTGTAGCGGGGGTCTCCCAAGAGACCCAGTACTTC. It specifies CASSVAGVSQETQYF.

The chain is built from TRBV6-5 and TRBJ2-1; TRBD1 might be the D (6 bases). Germline V lookup: CDR1 MNHEY, CDR2 SVGAGI. CDR3 length: 15 residues. Trimming removed 8 bases at V and 1 base at J, with 15 bases between. CDR3 in DNA: TGTGCCAGCCTCCAGGGGTGGCCTTCCTACAATGAGCAGTTCTTC. Amino acid sequence: CASLQGWPSYNEQFF.

The chain combines TRBV18 with TRBJ2-1, with 8 bases fitting TRBD2. This CDR3 is 14 amino acids long. Germline CDR1 is KGHSH and CDR2 is LQKENI. V was clipped by 2 bases and J by 9 bases; unmatched bases: 6. The CDR3 region is CASSPTRGAIEQFF. CDR3 DNA sequence: TGTGCCAGCTCACCAACGCGGGGGGCCATTGAGCAGTTCTTC.

This sequence joins TRBV7-3 and TRBJ2-5; 10 bases fit TRBD2. Per germline, CDR1 SGHTA and CDR2 FQGTGA. With V trimmed by 10 bases and J by 5 bases, 13 bases remained unmatched. This CDR3 has 15 amino acids. CDR3 protein: CATGASGGLGETQYF. The CDR3 nucleotides are TGTGCCACTGGGGCTAGCGGGGGCCTAGGGGAGACCCAGTACTTC.

The rearrangement links TRBV6-5 to TRBJ1-1; 7 bases are a match to TRBD1. CDR1 is MNHEY and CDR2 is SVGAGI in the germline V gene. The length of the CDR3 is 13 residues. V trimming: 6 bases; J trimming: 5 bases; junction bases outside the gene matches: 6. The CDR3 coding sequence is TGTGCCAGCAGAGACAGGGCGTGGACTGAAGCTTTCTTT. Translated, it gives CASRDRAWTEAFF.

This rearrangement joins TRBV12-5 to TRBJ2-1; 9 bases are a match to TRBD1. Germline V CDR1 and CDR2: LGHNT, FRNRAP. The CDR3 is made up of 13 amino acids. V lost 1 base to trimming and J lost 9 bases; unmatched junction nucleotides: 1. CDR3 loop: CASGLGQGVEQFF. The DNA for the CDR3 is TGTGCTAGTGGTTTGGGACAGGGGGTTGAGCAGTTCTTC.

The chain couples TRBV7-2 to TRBJ2-7, with TRBD1 identical over 9 bases. Per germline, CDR1 SGHTA and CDR2 FQGNSA. Trimming cost V 6 bases and J 0 bases; bases outside gene matches: 9. This CDR3 spans 16 amino acids. This chain's CDR3 is CASRRGQGLNSYEQYF. Written as DNA, the CDR3 is TGTGCCAGCAGACGAGGACAGGGGTTGAACTCCTACGAGCAGTACTTC.

This chain joins TRBV10-3 and TRBJ2-5; 11 bases line up with TRBD2. Germline loops: CDR1 ENHRY, CDR2 SYGVKD. This CDR3 region has 17 residues. J lost 2 bases, V lost 3 bases, and 8 bases had no gene match. The CDR3: CAISETSGGPLQETQYF. DNA for the CDR3: TGTGCCATCAGTGAAACTAGCGGGGGTCCACTACAAGAGACCCAGTACTTC.

The chain joins TRBV7-9 to TRBJ1-4; 8 bases match TRBD1. Germline-derived CDR1 and CDR2 are SEHNR and FQNEAQ (reference sequence). This CDR3 spans 14 amino acids. Trimming at V came to 1 base and at J to 8 bases, leaving 3 bases not matched to a gene. CDR3 sequence reads: CASSLGTGHEKLFF. CDR3 DNA sequence: TGTGCCAGCAGCTTAGGGACAGGGCACGAAAAACTGTTTTTT.